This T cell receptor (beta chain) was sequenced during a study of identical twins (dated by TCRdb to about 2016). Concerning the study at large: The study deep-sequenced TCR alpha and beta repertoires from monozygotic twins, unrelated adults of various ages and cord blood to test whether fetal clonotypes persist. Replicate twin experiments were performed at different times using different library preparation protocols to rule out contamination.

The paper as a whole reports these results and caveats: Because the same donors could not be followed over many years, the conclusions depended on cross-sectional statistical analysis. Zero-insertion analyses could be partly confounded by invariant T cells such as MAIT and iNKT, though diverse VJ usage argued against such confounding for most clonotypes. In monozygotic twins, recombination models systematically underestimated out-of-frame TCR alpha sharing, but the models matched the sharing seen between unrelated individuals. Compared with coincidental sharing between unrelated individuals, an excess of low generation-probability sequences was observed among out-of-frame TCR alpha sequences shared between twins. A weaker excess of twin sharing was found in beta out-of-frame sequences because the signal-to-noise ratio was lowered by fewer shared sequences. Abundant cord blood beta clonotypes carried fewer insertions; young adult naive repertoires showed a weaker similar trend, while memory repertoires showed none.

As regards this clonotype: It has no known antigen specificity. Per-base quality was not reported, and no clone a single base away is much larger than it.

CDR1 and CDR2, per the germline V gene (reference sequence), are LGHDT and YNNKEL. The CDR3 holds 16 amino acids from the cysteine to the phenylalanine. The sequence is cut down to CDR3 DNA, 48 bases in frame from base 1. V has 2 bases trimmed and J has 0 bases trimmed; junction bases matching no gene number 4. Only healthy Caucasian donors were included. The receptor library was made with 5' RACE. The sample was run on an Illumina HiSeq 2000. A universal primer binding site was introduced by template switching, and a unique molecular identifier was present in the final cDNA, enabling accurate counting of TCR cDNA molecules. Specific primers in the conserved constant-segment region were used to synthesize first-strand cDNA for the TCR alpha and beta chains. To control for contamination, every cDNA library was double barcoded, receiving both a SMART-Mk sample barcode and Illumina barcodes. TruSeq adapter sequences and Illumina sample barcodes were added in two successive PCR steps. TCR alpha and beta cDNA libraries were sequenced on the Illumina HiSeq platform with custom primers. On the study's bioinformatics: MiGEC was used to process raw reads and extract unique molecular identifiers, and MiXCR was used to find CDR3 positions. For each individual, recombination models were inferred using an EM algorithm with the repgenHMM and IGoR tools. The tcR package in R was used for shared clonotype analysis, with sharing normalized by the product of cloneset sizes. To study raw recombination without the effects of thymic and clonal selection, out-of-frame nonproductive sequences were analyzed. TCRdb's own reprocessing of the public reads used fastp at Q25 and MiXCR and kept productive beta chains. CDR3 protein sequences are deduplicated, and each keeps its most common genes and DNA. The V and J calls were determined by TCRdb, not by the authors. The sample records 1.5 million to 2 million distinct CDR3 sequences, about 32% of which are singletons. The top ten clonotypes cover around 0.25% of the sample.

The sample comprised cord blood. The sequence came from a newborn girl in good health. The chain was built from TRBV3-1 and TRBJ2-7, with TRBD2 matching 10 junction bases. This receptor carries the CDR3 CASSQRSSGSSYEQYF. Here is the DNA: TGTGCCAGCAGCCAAAGATCTAGCGGGAGCTCCTACGAGCAGTACTTC.